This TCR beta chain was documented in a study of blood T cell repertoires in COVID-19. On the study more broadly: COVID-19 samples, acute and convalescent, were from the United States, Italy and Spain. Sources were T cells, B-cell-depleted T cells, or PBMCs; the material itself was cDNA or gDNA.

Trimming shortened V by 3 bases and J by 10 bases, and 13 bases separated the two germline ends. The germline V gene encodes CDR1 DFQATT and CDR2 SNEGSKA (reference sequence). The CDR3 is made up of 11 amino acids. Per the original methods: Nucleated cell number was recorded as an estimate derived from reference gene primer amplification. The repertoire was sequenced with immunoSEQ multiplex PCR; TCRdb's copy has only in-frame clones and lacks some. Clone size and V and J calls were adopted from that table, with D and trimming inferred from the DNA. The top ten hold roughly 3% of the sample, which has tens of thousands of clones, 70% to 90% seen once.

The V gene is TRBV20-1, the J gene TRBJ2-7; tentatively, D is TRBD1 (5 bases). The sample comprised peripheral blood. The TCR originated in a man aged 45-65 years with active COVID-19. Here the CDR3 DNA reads TGCAGTGCTAGTGGGGAAGGACACCAGTACTTC. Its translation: CSASGEGHQYF.